The present T cell receptor (beta chain) was sequenced within a study of CD8 T cells in ankylosing spondylitis. This CDR3 has 12 residues. Germline V gene sequence: CDR1 SGDLS, CDR2 YYNGEE. Trimming shortened V by 2 bases and J by 6 bases, and 6 bases separated the two germline ends. As concerns this clonotype: Its cognate antigen is unknown.

Study-level results: Within ankylosing spondylitis blood, a TCR beta motif made up of seven to nine highly homologous variants appeared to be characteristic.

A quantitative 5'-RACE method, one with molecular barcodes, was used to make TCR beta libraries. A single record per CDR3 protein comes from TCRdb applying MiXCR to the 5' RACE reads. The sample comprises approximately 550,000 distinct CDR3 sequences, about 12% of which are singletons, and nearly 7% rests with the top ten. The chain links TRBV9 to TRBJ2-1, with D possibly TRBD2 on 5 matching bases. This sequence was found in a male donor with ankylosing spondylitis. The sequencing input was blood, either unsorted or a sorted T cell fraction (not recorded which). The CDR3 here is CASSVAGNEQFF. CDR3 DNA: TGTGCCAGCAGCGTGGCGGGCAATGAGCAGTTCTTC.